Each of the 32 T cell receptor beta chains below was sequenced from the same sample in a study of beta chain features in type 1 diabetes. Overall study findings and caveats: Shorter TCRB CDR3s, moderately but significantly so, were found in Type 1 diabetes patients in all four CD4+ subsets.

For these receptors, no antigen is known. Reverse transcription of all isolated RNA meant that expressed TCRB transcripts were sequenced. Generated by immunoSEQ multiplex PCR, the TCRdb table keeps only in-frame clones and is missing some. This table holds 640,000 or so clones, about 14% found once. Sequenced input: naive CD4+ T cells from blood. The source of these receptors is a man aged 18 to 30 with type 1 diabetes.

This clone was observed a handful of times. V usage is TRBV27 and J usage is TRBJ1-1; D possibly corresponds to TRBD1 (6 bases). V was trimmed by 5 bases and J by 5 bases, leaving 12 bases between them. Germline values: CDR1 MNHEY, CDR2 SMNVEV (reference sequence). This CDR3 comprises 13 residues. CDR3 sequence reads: CASSARGGTEAFF. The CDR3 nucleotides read TGTGCCAGCAGTGCAAGGGGGGGAACTGAAGCTTTCTTT.

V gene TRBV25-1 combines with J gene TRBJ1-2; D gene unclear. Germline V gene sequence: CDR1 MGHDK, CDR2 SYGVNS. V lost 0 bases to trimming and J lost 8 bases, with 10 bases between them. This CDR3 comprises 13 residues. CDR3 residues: CASSEYLGNGYTF. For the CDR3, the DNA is TGTGCCAGCAGTGAATATCTGGGGAACGGCTACACCTTC.

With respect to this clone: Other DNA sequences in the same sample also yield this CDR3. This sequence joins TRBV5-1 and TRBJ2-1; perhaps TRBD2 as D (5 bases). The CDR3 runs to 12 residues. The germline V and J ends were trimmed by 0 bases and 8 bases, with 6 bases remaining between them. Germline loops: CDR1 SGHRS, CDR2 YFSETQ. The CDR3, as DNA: TGCGCCAGCAGCTTGGGCGGGTATGAGCAGTTCTTC. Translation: CASSLGGYEQFF.

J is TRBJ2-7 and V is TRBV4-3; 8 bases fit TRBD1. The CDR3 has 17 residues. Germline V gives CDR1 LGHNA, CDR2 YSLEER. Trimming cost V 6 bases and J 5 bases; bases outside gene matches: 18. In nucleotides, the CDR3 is TGCGCCAGCAGTGCTACGGTACCCGGACAGGGCATCCACGAGCAGTACTTC. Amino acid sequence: CASSATVPGQGIHEQYF.

CDR3 DNA: TGTGCCAGCAGTTCCGGATTCACAGATACGCAGTATTTT. Translating gives CASSSGFTDTQYF. The V gene is TRBV7-2, the J gene TRBJ2-3, with D unclear. The CDR3 consists of 13 residues. The V gene lost 6 bases and the J gene lost 2 bases, with 9 bases spanning the gap. The germline gives CDR1 SGHTA, CDR2 FQGNSA.

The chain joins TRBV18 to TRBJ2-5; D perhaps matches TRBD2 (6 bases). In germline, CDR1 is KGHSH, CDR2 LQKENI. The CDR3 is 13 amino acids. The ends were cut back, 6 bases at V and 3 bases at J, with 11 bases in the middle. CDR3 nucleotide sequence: TGTGCCAGCTCCCGGAGGAGGGAAGAGACCCAGTACTTC. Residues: CASSRRREETQYF.

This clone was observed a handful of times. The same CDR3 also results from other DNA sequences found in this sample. The CDR3 coding sequence is TGCAGCGTTGGAGGGGGGGCAACTAATGAAAAACTGTTTTTT. Protein product: CSVGGGATNEKLFF. The chain employs TRBV29-1 and TRBJ1-4, with D perhaps TRBD1 (6 bases). CDR1 and CDR2 (germline): SQVTM, ANQGSEA. Trimming took 4 bases from V and 0 from J, leaving 9 bases between them. CDR3 length: 14 amino acids.

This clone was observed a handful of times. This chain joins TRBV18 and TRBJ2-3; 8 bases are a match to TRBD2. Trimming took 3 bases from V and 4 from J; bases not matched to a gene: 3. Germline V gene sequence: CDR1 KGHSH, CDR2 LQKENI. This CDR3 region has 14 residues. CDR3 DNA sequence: TGTGCCAGCTCACCTAGCGGGGCGGCAGATACGCAGTATTTT. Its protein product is CASSPSGAADTQYF.

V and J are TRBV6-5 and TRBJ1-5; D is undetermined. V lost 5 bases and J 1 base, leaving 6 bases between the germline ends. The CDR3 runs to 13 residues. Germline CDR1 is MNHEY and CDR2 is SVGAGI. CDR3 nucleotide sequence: TGTGCCAGCAGTCCTCGAAGCAATCAGCCCCAGCATTTT. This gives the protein CASSPRSNQPQHF.

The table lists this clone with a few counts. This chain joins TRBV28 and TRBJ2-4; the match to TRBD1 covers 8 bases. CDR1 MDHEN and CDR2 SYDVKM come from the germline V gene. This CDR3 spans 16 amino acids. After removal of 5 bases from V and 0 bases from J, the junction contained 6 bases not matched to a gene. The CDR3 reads CASSLQGALAKNIQYF. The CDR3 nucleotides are TGTGCCAGCAGTCTGCAGGGGGCCTTAGCCAAAAACATTCAGTACTTC.

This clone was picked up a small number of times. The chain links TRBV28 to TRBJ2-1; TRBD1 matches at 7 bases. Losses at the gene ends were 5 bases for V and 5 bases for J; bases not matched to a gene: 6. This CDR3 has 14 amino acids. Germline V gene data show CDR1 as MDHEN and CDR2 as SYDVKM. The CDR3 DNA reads TGTGCCAGCAGTCTCCGACAGGGCAACAATGAGCAGTTCTTC. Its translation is CASSLRQGNNEQFF.

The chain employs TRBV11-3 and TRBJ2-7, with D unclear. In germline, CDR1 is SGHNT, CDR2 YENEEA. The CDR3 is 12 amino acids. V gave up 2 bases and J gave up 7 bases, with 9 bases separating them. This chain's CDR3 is CASSLTVGEQYF. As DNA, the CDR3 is TGTGCCAGCAGCTTAACAGTCGGTGAGCAGTACTTC.

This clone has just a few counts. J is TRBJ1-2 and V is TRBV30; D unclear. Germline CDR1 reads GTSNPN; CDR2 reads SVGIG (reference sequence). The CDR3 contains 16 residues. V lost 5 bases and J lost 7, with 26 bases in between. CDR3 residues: CAWGAFKTVPGSGYTF. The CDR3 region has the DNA TGTGCCTGGGGAGCCTTCAAGACGGTGCCTGGTAGTGGCTACACCTTC.

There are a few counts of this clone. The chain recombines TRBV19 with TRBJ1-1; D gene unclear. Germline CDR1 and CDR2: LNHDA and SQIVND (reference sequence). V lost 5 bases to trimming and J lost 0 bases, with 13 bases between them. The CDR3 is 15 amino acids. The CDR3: CASSSLPSMNTEAFF. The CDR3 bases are TGTGCCAGTAGTTCGTTACCGAGCATGAACACTGAAGCTTTCTTT.

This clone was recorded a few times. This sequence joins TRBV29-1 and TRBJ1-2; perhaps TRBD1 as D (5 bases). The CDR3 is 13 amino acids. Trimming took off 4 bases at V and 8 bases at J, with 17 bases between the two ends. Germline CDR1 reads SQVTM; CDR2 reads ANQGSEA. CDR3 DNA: TGCAGCGTTGGGGCCCGGGACCTCCACGGCTACACCTTC. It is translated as CSVGARDLHGYTF.

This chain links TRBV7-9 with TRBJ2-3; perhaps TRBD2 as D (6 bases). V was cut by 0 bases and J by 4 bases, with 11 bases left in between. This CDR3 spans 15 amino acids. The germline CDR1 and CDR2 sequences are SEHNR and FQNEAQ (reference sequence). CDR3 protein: CASSLAGGGADTQYF. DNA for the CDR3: TGTGCCAGCAGCTTAGCCGGAGGAGGGGCAGATACGCAGTATTTT.

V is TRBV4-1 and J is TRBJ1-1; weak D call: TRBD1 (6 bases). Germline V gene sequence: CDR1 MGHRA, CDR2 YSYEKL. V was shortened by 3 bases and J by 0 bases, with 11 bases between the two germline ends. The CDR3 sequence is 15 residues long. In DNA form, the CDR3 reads TGCGCCAGCAGCCACCGCACAGGGCTGAACACTGAAGCTTTCTTT. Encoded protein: CASSHRTGLNTEAFF.

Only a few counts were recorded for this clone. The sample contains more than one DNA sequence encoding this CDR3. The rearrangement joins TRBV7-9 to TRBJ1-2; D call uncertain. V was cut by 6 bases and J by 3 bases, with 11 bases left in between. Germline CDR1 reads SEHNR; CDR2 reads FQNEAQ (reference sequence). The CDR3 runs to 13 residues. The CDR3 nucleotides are TGTGCCAGCAGTCTCGGGAGAGACTATGGCTACACCTTC. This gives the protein CASSLGRDYGYTF.

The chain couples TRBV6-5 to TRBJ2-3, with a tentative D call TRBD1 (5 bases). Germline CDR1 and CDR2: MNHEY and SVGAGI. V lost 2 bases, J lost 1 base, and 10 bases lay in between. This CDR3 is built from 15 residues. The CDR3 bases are TGTGCCAGCAGTTACAAGGGGCTTCGCACAGATACGCAGTATTTT. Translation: CASSYKGLRTDTQYF.

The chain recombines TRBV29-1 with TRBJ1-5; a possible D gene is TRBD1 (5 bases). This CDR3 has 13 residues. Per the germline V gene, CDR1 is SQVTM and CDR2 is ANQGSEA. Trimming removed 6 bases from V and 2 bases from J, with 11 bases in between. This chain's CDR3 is CSVTGGGNQPQHF. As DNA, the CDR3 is TGCAGCGTAACGGGGGGGGGCAATCAGCCCCAGCATTTT.

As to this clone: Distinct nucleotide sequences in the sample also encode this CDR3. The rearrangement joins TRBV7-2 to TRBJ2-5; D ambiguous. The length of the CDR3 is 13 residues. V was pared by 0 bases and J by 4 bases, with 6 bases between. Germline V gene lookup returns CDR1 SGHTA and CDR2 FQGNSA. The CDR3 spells CASSLAGGETQYF. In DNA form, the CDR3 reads TGTGCCAGCAGCTTAGCCGGCGGAGAGACCCAGTACTTC. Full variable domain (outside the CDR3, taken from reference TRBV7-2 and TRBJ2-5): GAGVSQSPSNKVTEKGKDVELRCDPISGHTALYWYRQSLGQGLEFLIYFQGNSAPDKSGLPSDRFSAERTGGSVSTLTIQRTQQEDSAVYLCASSLAGGETQYFGPGTRLLVL.

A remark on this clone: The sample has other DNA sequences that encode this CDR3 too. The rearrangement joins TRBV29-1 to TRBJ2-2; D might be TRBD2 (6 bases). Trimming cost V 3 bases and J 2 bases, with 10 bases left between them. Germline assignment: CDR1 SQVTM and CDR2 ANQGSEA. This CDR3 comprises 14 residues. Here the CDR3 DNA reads TGCAGCGTTGACGGGGGAACTAACACCGGGGAGCTGTTTTTT. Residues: CSVDGGTNTGELFF.

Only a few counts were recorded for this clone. The CDR3 coding sequence is TGCGCCAGCAGCCAACGTCTAACGGGGACCAGCTCTGGGGCCAACGTCCTGACTTTC. It translates to CASSQRLTGTSSGANVLTF. This chain uses TRBV4-1 with TRBJ2-6, with D perhaps being TRBD1 or TRBD2 (5 bases each). The V end was cut by 2 bases, the J end by 0 bases, with 17 bases between. The CDR3 sequence is 19 residues long. Germline CDR1 reads MGHRA; CDR2 reads YSYEKL.

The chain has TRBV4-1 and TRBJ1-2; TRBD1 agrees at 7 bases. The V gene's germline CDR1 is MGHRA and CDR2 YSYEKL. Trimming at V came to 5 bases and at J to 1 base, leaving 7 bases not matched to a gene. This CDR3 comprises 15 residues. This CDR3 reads CASSVHRGINYGYTF. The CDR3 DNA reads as TGCGCCAGCAGCGTCCACAGGGGAATTAACTATGGCTACACCTTC.

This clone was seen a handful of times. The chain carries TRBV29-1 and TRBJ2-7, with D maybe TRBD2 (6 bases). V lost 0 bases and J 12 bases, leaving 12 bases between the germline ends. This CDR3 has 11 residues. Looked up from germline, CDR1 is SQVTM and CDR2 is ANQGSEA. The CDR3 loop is CSVEDLGGAYF. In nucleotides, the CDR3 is TGCAGCGTTGAAGATCTCGGGGGTGCGTACTTC.

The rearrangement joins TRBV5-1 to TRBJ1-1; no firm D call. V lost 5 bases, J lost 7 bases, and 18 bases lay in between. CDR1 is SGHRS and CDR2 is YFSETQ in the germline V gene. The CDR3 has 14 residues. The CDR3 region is CASRVVGNEGEAFF. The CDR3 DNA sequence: TGCGCCAGCAGAGTGGTAGGGAATGAGGGTGAAGCTTTCTTT.

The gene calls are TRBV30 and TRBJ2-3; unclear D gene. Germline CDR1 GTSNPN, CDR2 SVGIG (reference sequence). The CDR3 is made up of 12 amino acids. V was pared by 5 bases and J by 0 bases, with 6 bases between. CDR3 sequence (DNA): TGTGCCTGGGGGGTTAGCACAGATACGCAGTATTTT. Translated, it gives CAWGVSTDTQYF.

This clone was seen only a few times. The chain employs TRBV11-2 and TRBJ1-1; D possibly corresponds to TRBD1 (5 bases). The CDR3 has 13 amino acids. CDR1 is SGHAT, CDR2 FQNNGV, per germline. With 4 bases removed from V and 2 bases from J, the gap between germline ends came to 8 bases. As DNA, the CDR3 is TGTGCCAGCAGCTGGGGGGAAAACACTGAAGCTTTCTTT. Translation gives CASSWGENTEAFF.

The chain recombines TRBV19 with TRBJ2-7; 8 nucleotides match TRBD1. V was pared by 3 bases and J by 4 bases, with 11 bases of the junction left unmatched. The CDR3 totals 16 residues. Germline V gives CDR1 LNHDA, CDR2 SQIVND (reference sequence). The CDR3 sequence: CASSISTGTGLYEQYF. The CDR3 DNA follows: TGTGCCAGTAGTATTTCTACCGGGACAGGACTATACGAGCAGTACTTC. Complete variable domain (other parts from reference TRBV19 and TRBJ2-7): DGGITQSPKYLFRKEGQNVTLSCEQNLNHDAMYWYRQDPGQGLRLIYYSQIVNDFQKGDIAEGYSVSREKKESFPLTVTSAQKNPTAFYLCASSISTGTGLYEQYFGPGTRLTVT.

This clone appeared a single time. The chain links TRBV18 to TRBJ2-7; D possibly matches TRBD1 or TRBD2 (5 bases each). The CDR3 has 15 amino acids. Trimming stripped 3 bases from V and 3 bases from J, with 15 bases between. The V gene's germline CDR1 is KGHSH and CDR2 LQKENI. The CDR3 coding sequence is TGTGCCAGCTCACCCGGGGCAGGGACCCTCTACGAGCAGTACTTC. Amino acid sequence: CASSPGAGTLYEQYF.

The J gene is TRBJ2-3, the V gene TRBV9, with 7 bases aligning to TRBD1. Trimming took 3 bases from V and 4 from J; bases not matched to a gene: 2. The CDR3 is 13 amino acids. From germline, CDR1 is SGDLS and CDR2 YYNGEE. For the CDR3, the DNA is TGTGCCAGCAGCGAACAGGGGCCAGATACGCAGTATTTT. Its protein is CASSEQGPDTQYF.

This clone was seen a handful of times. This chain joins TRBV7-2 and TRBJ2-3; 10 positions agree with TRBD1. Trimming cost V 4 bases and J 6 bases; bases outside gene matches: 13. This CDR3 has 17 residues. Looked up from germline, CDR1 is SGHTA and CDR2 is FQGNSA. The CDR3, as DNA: TGTGCCAGCAGCTCAAGTCAAACCGGGACAGGGGACGATACGCAGTATTTT. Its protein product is CASSSSQTGTGDDTQYF.